The sequence of this T cell receptor beta chain was determined in a study of CD8 T cells in Susac syndrome. This CDR3 comprises 15 residues. Looked up from germline, CDR1 is SGDLS and CDR2 is YYNGEE. J gave up 4 bases and V 0 bases, and 3 bases lay outside the gene matches. RNA totalling roughly 0.45 to 1 ug underwent reverse transcription with random hexamers. By means of immunoSEQ multiplex PCR, TCR beta CDR3 spanning 54 Vbeta and 13 Jbeta underwent amplification. TCRdb analysed the immunoSEQ multiplex PCR reads with MiXCR anew, one entry per CDR3 protein. The sample consists of under 200,000 distinct CDR3 sequences, 85% to 95% of them appearing once. The sequenced target, TCR beta, came from blood CD8+ and CD4+ T cells. TEMRA cells were FACS-enriched, while CD8+ and CD4+ T cells were negatively isolated.

The TCR was taken from a human donor with multiple sclerosis. Sequenced: CD8+ T cells from PBMCs. The rearrangement joins TRBV9 to TRBJ2-2; 7 positions agree with TRBD2. The CDR3 loop reads CASSVVGGGTGELFF. The CDR3 region has the DNA TGTGCCAGCAGCGTAGTCGGCGGGGGCACCGGGGAGCTGTTTTTT.